The 21 T cell receptor beta chains in this list originate from one sample, sequenced in a study of OX40 agonist ivuxolimab in advanced cancers. The data were produced by immunoSEQ multiplex PCR, yet TCRdb's version contains in-frame clones alone and is incomplete. This table has some 99,000 clones, around 90% appearing once. This specimen was CD4+ or CD8+ T cells sorted from blood, taken in a trial of the OX40 agonist ivuxolimab. These receptor sequences come from an adult with an advanced solid tumor such as melanoma, head and neck, liver or kidney cancer.

This clone was picked up a small number of times. The J gene is TRBJ1-2, the V gene TRBV7-2; 8 nucleotides line up with TRBD1. CDR3 length: 15 residues. From germline, CDR1 is SGHTA and CDR2 FQGNSA. J was trimmed by 2 bases and V by 5 bases; bases with no gene match: 7. For the CDR3, the DNA is TGTGCCAGCAGCCCTTGGACAGGGAGGAACTATGGCTACACCTTC. It codes for CASSPWTGRNYGYTF.

The rearrangement links TRBV7-9 to TRBJ2-5, with TRBD1 identical over 9 bases. CDR1 is SEHNR, CDR2 FQNEAQ, per germline (reference sequence). The CDR3 length is 15 residues. The V gene end was trimmed by 5 bases and the J gene end by 1 base; junction bases not matched to a gene: 5. CDR3 in DNA: TGTGCCAGCAGCGTGACAGGGGGTCTCCAAGAGACCCAGTACTTC. Residues: CASSVTGGLQETQYF.

The chain couples TRBV5-4 to TRBJ1-2; 7 bases fit TRBD1. The V segment lost 4 bases and the J segment 5 bases; nucleotides outside the gene matches: 5. This CDR3 has 13 residues. Germline values: CDR1 SGHNT, CDR2 YYREEE (reference sequence). CDR3 loop: CASSGDRVYGYTF. The CDR3 nucleotides are TGTGCCAGCAGCGGCGACAGGGTTTATGGCTACACCTTC. The whole variable domain, filled in from reference TRBV5-4 and TRBJ1-2, reads ETGVTQSPTHLIKTRGQQVTLRCSSQSGHNTVSWYQQALGQGPQFIFQYYREEENGRGNFPPRFSGLQFPNYSSELNVNALELDDSALYLCASSGDRVYGYTFGSGTRLTVV.

The chain employs TRBV5-1 and TRBJ2-2; D gene unclear. Trimming pared 0 bases from V and 3 bases from J, leaving 9 bases between. Germline V lookup: CDR1 SGHRS, CDR2 YFSETQ. This CDR3 spans 15 amino acids. As DNA, the CDR3 is TGCGCCAGCAGCTTGGTACTTACGGACACCGGGGAGCTGTTTTTT. It specifies CASSLVLTDTGELFF.

The chain has TRBV7-3 and TRBJ2-2; 12 bases map to TRBD2. Germline trimming cut 2 bases from V and 5 bases from J; bases unmatched to any gene: 12. CDR3 length: 19 amino acids. Germline CDR1 reads SGHTA; CDR2 reads FQGTGA. The CDR3 loop reads CASSLETVTSGSGTGELFF. The CDR3 DNA is TGTGCCAGCAGCTTAGAGACGGTGACTAGCGGGAGCGGGACCGGGGAGCTGTTTTTT.

The J gene is TRBJ2-5, the V gene TRBV18; D perhaps matches TRBD1 (5 bases). With 4 bases removed from V and 3 bases from J, the gap between germline ends came to 12 bases. This CDR3 comprises 14 residues. From germline, CDR1 is KGHSH and CDR2 LQKENI. The CDR3 DNA follows: TGTGCCAGCTCACGTTCCGGCAGGGAAGAGACCCAGTACTTC. The encoded protein is CASSRSGREETQYF.

The rearrangement joins TRBV5-5 to TRBJ2-5, with 14 bases lining up with TRBD2. V lost 0 bases and J lost 5; bases outside the gene matches: 3. The CDR3 length is 16 residues. From germline, CDR1 is SGHKS and CDR2 YYEKEE (reference sequence). The CDR3 here is CASSLGGLAGAETQYF. The DNA of the CDR3 is TGTGCCAGCAGCTTGGGGGGACTAGCGGGAGCGGAGACCCAGTACTTC.

The chain is built from TRBV19 and TRBJ2-5, with D unresolved. CDR3 length: 13 residues. Trimming took 3 bases from V and 2 from J, leaving 7 bases between them. CDR1 is LNHDA and CDR2 is SQIVND in the germline V gene (reference sequence). Here the CDR3 reads CASSISTQETQYF. CDR3 sequence (DNA): TGTGCCAGTAGTATTTCCACGCAAGAGACCCAGTACTTC.

This chain connects TRBV7-8 to TRBJ2-1; 8 bases line up with TRBD2. The CDR3 runs 14 residues. Germline V CDR1 and CDR2: SGHVS, FQNEAQ. Trimming took 5 bases from V and 4 from J; bases not matched to a gene: 4. The CDR3 DNA reads as TGTGCCAGCAGCAGAGCGGGAGAATACAATGAGCAGTTCTTC. It is translated as CASSRAGEYNEQFF.

V usage is TRBV28 and J usage is TRBJ1-2; D call uncertain. The CDR3 is 14 residues long. From germline, CDR1 is MDHEN and CDR2 SYDVKM. V shed 7 bases and J shed 3 bases, with 15 bases lying between them. The CDR3 region has the DNA TGTGCCAGCACCCAATTAGATGTTGACTATGGCTACACCTTC. It yields the protein CASTQLDVDYGYTF.

This clone has only one observation. The genes are TRBV5-4 and TRBJ2-5; TRBD2 matches 10 bases. Germline lookup yields CDR1 SGHNT and CDR2 YYREEE (reference sequence). The V gene end was trimmed by 4 bases and the J gene end by 6 bases; junction bases not matched to a gene: 12. The CDR3 is 16 residues long. The CDR3 DNA follows: TGTGCCAGCAGCCCCCTGGAAGCGGGAGGGCCGCAGACCCAGTACTTC. Translated: CASSPLEAGGPQTQYF.

V is TRBV19 and J is TRBJ1-2; 11 positions agree with TRBD1. Germline CDR1 and CDR2: LNHDA and SQIVND (reference sequence). The CDR3 totals 15 residues. The trim removed 5 bases at V and 8 bases at J, leaving 10 bases unmatched. CDR3 DNA sequence: TGTGCCAGTAGTGCAGGACAGGGGGCTTTTTTAGGCTACACCTTC. Translated: CASSAGQGAFLGYTF.

The chain carries TRBV7-8 and TRBJ2-3, with D unclear. Germline V gene lookup returns CDR1 SGHVS and CDR2 FQNEAQ. Deletions cut 4 bases from V and 3 bases from J, with 14 bases between. CDR3 length: 15 amino acids. The CDR3 bases are TGTGCCAGCAGCTACCGCGGCGCGGTTACAGATACGCAGTATTTT. This encodes CASSYRGAVTDTQYF.

The chain is built from TRBV12-5 and TRBJ2-1, with 9 positions matching TRBD1. This CDR3 has 16 residues. V gave up 4 bases and J gave up 3 bases; unmatched junction bases: 7. Germline V gene sequence: CDR1 LGHNT, CDR2 FRNRAP. The CDR3 here is CASGWMGQGLYNEQFF. The DNA for the CDR3 is TGTGCTAGTGGTTGGATGGGACAGGGCCTCTACAATGAGCAGTTCTTC.

V gene TRBV19 combines with J gene TRBJ2-3, with 9 bases fitting TRBD2. Germline trimming cut 8 bases from V and 3 bases from J; bases unmatched to any gene: 6. The length of the CDR3 is 14 residues. Germline CDR1 reads LNHDA; CDR2 reads SQIVND (reference sequence). This CDR3 is CASEGGLATDTQYF. The CDR3 region has the DNA TGTGCCAGTGAGGGCGGACTAGCGACAGATACGCAGTATTTT.

The CDR3 coding sequence is TGTGCCAGCAGCGTAGCCCACACCGGGGAGCTGTTTTTT. This gives the protein CASSVAHTGELFF. The rearrangement joins TRBV9 to TRBJ2-2; D remains ambiguous. V was trimmed by 0 bases and J by 3 bases, leaving 3 bases between them. The CDR3 has 13 residues. Germline V gives CDR1 SGDLS, CDR2 YYNGEE.

This CDR3 is CAISESMGPPPGELFF. The CDR3 DNA sequence: TGTGCCATCAGTGAGTCGATGGGACCTCCTCCCGGGGAGCTGTTTTTT. The chain carries TRBV10-3 and TRBJ2-2; perhaps D is TRBD1 or TRBD2 (5 bases each). This CDR3 comprises 16 residues. V was pared by 0 bases and J by 6 bases, with 14 bases between. Per germline, CDR1 ENHRY and CDR2 SYGVKD.

The V call is TRBV2, the J call TRBJ2-3; TRBD1 is a possible D gene (5 bases). V was shortened by 6 bases and J by 2 bases, with 15 bases between the two germline ends. The CDR3 sequence is 15 residues long. Germline V CDR1 and CDR2: SNHLY, FYNNEI. CDR3 coding DNA: TGTGCCAGCAGCAACCGGACACCCCTCACAGATACGCAGTATTTT. Translating it yields CASSNRTPLTDTQYF.

The chain carries TRBV7-3 and TRBJ2-6; the D is unclear. This CDR3 comprises 15 residues. The ends were cut back, 1 base at V and 0 bases at J, with 4 bases in the middle. Germline CDR1 is SGHTA and CDR2 is FQGTGA. In nucleotides, the CDR3 is TGTGCCAGCAGCTTAATATTCTCTGGGGCCAACGTCCTGACTTTC. Encoded protein: CASSLIFSGANVLTF. Using reference TRBV7-3 and TRBJ2-6 for the parts outside the CDR3, the full variable domain is GAGVSQTPSNKVTEKGKYVELRCDPISGHTALYWYRQSLGQGPEFLIYFQGTGAADDSGLPNDRFFAVRPEGSVSTLKIQRTERGDSAVYLCASSLIFSGANVLTFGAGSRLTVL.

The chain joins TRBV7-9 to TRBJ1-4; D gene ambiguous. CDR1 is SEHNR, CDR2 FQNEAQ, per germline (reference sequence). The CDR3 is made up of 11 amino acids. Trimming stripped 5 bases from V and 10 bases from J, with 8 bases between. In DNA form, the CDR3 reads TGTGCCAGCAGCCCCGTTGGAAAACTGTTTTTT. It translates to CASSPVGKLFF.

The rearrangement uses TRBV5-5 and TRBJ1-5, with no clear D. CDR3 length equals 14 residues. Germline V CDR1 and CDR2: SGHKS, YYEKEE (reference sequence). The germline V and J ends were trimmed by 4 bases and 10 bases, with 18 bases remaining between them. This CDR3 reads CASSPSPVVKPQHF. The DNA for the CDR3 is TGTGCCAGCAGCCCCTCCCCGGTAGTTAAACCCCAGCATTTT.